The 2 T cell receptor beta chains given below trace back to one sample, sequenced in a study of tumor-infiltrating lymphocytes in primary liver carcinoma. Each 20-30 mg portion of unsorted bulk tissue served as the source for co-extraction of RNA and DNA. From 500 ng of total RNA, TCR beta-specific cDNA was reverse-transcribed using a constant-region primer. Construction of TCR beta libraries relied on three successive nested multiplex PCR rounds employing slightly modified ARM-PCR. Researchers ran the first two PCR rounds for about 11 cycles each with TRBV1-TRBV30 forward primers and a C-beta reverse primer. MiXCR, run by TCRdb on the multiplex PCR reads, gives a single entry per CDR3 protein. This sample has 65,000 to 80,000 distinct CDR3 sequences, with 55% to 75% found just once. Sequencing was done on a sample of liver tumor tissue from sampling region 4. The sample's subset: tumor region T4, right-lateral pole. The receptors shown here come from a man aged 40-55 years with primary liver carcinoma and hepatitis B virus infection.

Note on this clonotype: One end of the junction does not line up with germline, which may come from a read error. The chain combines TRBV28 with TRBJ2-7; the match to TRBD2 covers 8 bases. Germline-derived CDR1 and CDR2 are MDHEN and SYDVKM. The CDR3 consists of 15 residues. This CDR3 is CTSILTGGLLYEQYF. Written as DNA, the CDR3 is TGTACCAGCATCCTTACGGGGGGGCTGTTGTACGAGCAGTACTTC. The full variable domain, completed using reference TRBV28 and TRBJ2-7, is DVKVTQSSRYLVKRTGEKVFLECVQDMDHENMFWYRQDPGLGLRLIYFSYDVKMKEKGDIPEGYSVSREKKERFSLILESASTNQTSMYLCTSILTGGLLYEQYFGPGTRLTVT.

This clonotype was seen a handful of times. The chain couples TRBV10-2 to TRBJ2-5, with D perhaps TRBD2 (6 bases). Trimming took off 6 bases at V and 7 bases at J, with 18 bases between the two ends. This CDR3 region has 14 residues. Germline CDR1 reads WSHSY; CDR2 reads SAAADI. The CDR3 nucleotides are TGCGCCAGCAGAGAGACTAGTGGGGTGGGGACCCAGTACTTC. Its translation: CASRETSGVGTQYF.